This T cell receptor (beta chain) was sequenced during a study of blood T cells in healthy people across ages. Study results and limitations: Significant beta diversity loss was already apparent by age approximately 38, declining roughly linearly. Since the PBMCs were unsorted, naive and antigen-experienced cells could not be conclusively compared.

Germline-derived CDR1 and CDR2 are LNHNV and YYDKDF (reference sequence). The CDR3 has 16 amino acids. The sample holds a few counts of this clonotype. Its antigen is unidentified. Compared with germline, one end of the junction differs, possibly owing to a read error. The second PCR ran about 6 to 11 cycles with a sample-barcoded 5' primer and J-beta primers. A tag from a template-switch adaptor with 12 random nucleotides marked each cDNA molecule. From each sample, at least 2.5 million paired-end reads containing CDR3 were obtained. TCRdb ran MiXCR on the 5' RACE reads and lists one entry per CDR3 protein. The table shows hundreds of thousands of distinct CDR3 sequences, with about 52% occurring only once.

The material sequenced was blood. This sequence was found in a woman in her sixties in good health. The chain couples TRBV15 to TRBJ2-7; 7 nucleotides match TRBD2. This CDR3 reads CAPSREVMSSGGEQYF. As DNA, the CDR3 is TGTGCCCCCAGCAGAGAGGTTATGAGTTCGGGGGGCGAGCAGTACTTC.